The clone carrying this T cell receptor (beta chain) occurred many times. Its antigen is still unknown. This specimen comes from a study of T-cell reconstitution after alpha-beta-depleted transplantation in children. Library preparation (for TCRbeta) was performed with unique molecular identifiers. TCRdb re-called the PCR reads through MiXCR, storing one row per CDR3 protein. The sample yields approximately 290,000 distinct CDR3 sequences, approximately 10% seen once. Points from the study as a whole: The study reportedly traced alpha-beta T cells about two months after transplant to several hundred expanded graft clones. One year post-transplant, T-cell counts and diversity were largely derived from T cells produced anew. It was surviving recipient T cells and thymic progenitors that gave some patients high TCRbeta diversity at day 60.

The clonotype originates from a male patient aged 2-15 years who had a stem cell transplant for chronic granulomatous disease, so the T cells may come from the graft donor. The sample here was peripheral blood, taken 180 days after TCRalphabeta/CD19-depleted stem cell transplant.

The CDR3 loop is CASSVWINEQFF. CDR3 coding DNA: TGTGCCAGCAGTGTTTGGATCAATGAGCAGTTCTTC. The chain couples TRBV2 to TRBJ2-1; D is uncertain. Trimming removed 4 bases from V and 6 bases from J, with 7 bases in between. The CDR3 length is 12 residues. Germline V gene sequence: CDR1 SNHLY, CDR2 FYNNEI.